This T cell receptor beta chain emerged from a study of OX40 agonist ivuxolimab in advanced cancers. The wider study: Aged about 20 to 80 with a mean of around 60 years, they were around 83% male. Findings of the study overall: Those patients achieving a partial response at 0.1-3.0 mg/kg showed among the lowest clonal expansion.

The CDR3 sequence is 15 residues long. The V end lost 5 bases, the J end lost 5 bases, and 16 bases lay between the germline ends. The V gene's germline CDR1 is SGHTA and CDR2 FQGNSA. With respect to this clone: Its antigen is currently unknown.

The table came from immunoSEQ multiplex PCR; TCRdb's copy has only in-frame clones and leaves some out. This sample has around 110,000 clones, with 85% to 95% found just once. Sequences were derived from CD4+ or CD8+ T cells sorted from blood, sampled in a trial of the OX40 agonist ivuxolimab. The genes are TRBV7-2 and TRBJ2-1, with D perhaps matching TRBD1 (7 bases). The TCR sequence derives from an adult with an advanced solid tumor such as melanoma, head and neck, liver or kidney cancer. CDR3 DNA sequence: TGTGCCAGCAGCCCGGAGGGGGCGGGAAACAATGAGCAGTTCTTC. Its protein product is CASSPEGAGNNEQFF. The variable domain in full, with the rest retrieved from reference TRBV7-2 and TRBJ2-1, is GAGVSQSPSNKVTEKGKDVELRCDPISGHTALYWYRQSLGQGLEFLIYFQGNSAPDKSGLPSDRFSAERTGGSVSTLTIQRTQQEDSAVYLCASSPEGAGNNEQFFGPGTRLTVL.